Below, 14 T cell receptor beta chains from the same sample are listed, as sequenced in a study of T cells in Graves' hyperthyroidism and ophthalmopathy. Researchers took RNA transcripts and amplified the TCR beta CDR3 regions from them. Researchers ran a first-round RT-PCR on the TCR CDR3 using the HTBI primer set. Using its own MiXCR run on the multiplex PCR reads, TCRdb lists one record per CDR3 protein. The data contain fewer than 600,000 distinct CDR3 sequences, about an eighth of them singletons. The specimen was blood. The receptor set was obtained from a woman under 30 with Graves' hyperthyroidism.

This clonotype was picked up many times. The rearrangement joins TRBV24-1 to TRBJ2-2; possibly TRBD1 for D (6 bases). The CDR3 contains 15 residues. Germline V gene sequence: CDR1 KGHDR, CDR2 SFDVKD. The V end was cut by 4 bases, the J end by 4 bases, with 12 bases between. The CDR3 DNA follows: TGTGCCACCAGTGACCACAGGGTCGCCACCGGGGAGCTGTTTTTT. Translation: CATSDHRVATGELFF.

This clonotype was detected ten times or more. The chain carries TRBV7-9 and TRBJ1-2; D is uncertain. This CDR3 contains 14 residues. The germline V gene encodes CDR1 SEHNR and CDR2 FQNEAQ (reference sequence). Deletions cut 4 bases from V and 7 bases from J, with 16 bases between. In DNA, the CDR3 is TGTGCCAGCAGCTCGGAACGTACACCCGGTGGCTACACCTTC. Amino acid sequence: CASSSERTPGGYTF. Filled out from reference TRBV7-9 and TRBJ1-2, the complete variable domain reads DTGVSQNPRHKITKRGQNVTFRCDPISEHNRLYWYRQTLGQGPEFLTYFQNEAQLEKSRLLSDRFSAERPKGSFSTLEIQRTEQGDSAMYLCASSSERTPGGYTFGSGTRLTVV.

The table lists this clonotype with many counts. This rearrangement joins TRBV19 to TRBJ1-3; possible D gene TRBD1, 5 bases. The CDR3 covers 18 residues. Per the germline V gene, CDR1 is LNHDA and CDR2 is SQIVND (reference sequence). Trimming cost V 1 base and J 4 bases, with 20 bases left between them. CDR3 region: CASSIGRRGKTKGNTIYF. For the CDR3, the DNA is TGTGCCAGTAGTATAGGTCGGCGGGGGAAGACTAAAGGAAACACCATATATTTT.

This clonotype was seen only a few times. The chain has TRBV19 and TRBJ2-7, with 10 positions matching TRBD1. Trimming at V came to 3 bases and at J to 3 bases, leaving 5 bases not matched to a gene. In germline, CDR1 is LNHDA, CDR2 SQIVND (reference sequence). The CDR3 has 15 residues. This CDR3 reads CASSIYGTGDYEQYF. As DNA, the CDR3 is TGTGCCAGTAGTATCTACGGGACAGGGGACTACGAGCAGTACTTC.

This clonotype was counted a few times. The V gene is TRBV6-1, the J gene TRBJ2-3; no clear D gene. The germline V and J ends were trimmed by 5 bases and 2 bases, with 11 bases remaining between them. There are 14 residues in the CDR3. CDR1 and CDR2 (germline): MNHNS, SASEGT. DNA for the CDR3: TGTGCCAGCAGTTCCCAATCCTTCACAGATACGCAGTATTTT. Residues: CASSSQSFTDTQYF.

This clonotype was observed many times. The V call is TRBV6-5, the J call TRBJ2-7; 14 bases align to TRBD2. V was clipped by 0 bases and J by 5 bases; unmatched bases: 9. This CDR3 is 18 amino acids long. Germline CDR1 is MNHEY and CDR2 is SVGAGI. CDR3 region: CASSYSGLAGVGGNEQYF. As DNA, the CDR3 is TGTGCCAGCAGTTACTCGGGACTAGCGGGAGTTGGAGGCAACGAGCAGTACTTC.

Turning to this clonotype: This clone may be a read error of a much larger clone one base away. The chain carries TRBV12-3 or TRBV12-4 and TRBJ1-1; D is ambiguous. CDR3 length: 13 residues. The CDR3 DNA reads TGTGCCAGTCAAAGGCTGATGAACACTGAAGCTCTCTTT. Protein: CASQRLMNTEALF.

The chain combines TRBV9 with TRBJ1-1, with D possibly being TRBD1 (5 bases). Germline CDR1 and CDR2: SGDLS and YYNGEE. CDR3 length: 18 residues. Trimming removed 0 bases from V and 3 bases from J, with 21 bases in between. This CDR3 reads CASSVVGDSLSGDTEAFF. CDR3 sequence (DNA): TGTGCCAGCAGCGTAGTAGGGGACTCCCTCTCGGGGGACACTGAAGCTTTCTTT.

The chain links TRBV30 to TRBJ1-2; 8 bases are a match to TRBD1. This CDR3 spans 12 amino acids. CDR1 is GTSNPN, CDR2 SVGIG, per germline (reference sequence). V gave up 3 bases and J gave up 4 bases; unmatched junction bases: 1. The CDR3 spells CAWRGQVYGYTF. CDR3 sequence (DNA): TGTGCCTGGAGGGGACAGGTCTATGGCTACACCTTC.

This clonotype was counted a few times. Since a much larger clone is just one base distant, this may be a read error. The CDR3 does not close with the conserved phenylalanine or tryptophan, likely indicating a read error. The rearrangement uses TRBV11-1 and TRBJ1-2, with no clear D. Germline V gene data show CDR1 as SGHAT and CDR2 as FQDESV (reference sequence). This CDR3 is built from 13 residues. Trimming left V 1 base short and J 1 base short, with 4 bases between. CDR3 sequence (DNA): TGTGCCAGCAGCTTAGACGATAACTATGGCTACACCCTC. Its translation: CASSLDDNYGYTL.

The V call is TRBV20-1, the J call TRBJ1-2; D is uncertain. The CDR3 runs 15 residues. CDR1 DFQATT and CDR2 SNEGSKA come from the germline V gene (reference sequence). V lost 0 bases, J lost 0 bases, and 11 bases lay in between. CDR3 loop: CSARDPRPANYGYTF. Here the CDR3 DNA reads TGCAGTGCTAGAGATCCCCGGCCGGCTAACTATGGCTACACCTTC.

Concerning this clonotype: A much larger clonotype is one base distant, so this may be a read error. The final CDR3 position lacks the conserved phenylalanine or tryptophan, pointing to a likely read error. In DNA form, the CDR3 reads TGTGCCAGCTCAGGCCGGGACCGAAACACTGAAGCTTTCTCT. Translation: CASSGRDRNTEAFS. This chain connects TRBV18 to TRBJ1-1, with D tentatively TRBD1 (5 bases). This CDR3 has 14 residues. Per the germline V gene, CDR1 is KGHSH and CDR2 is LQKENI. Trimming removed 5 bases at V and 2 bases at J, with 12 bases between.

The rearrangement joins TRBV14 to TRBJ2-3; 10 bases agree with TRBD2. The CDR3 consists of 16 residues. Germline V CDR1 and CDR2: SGHDN, FVKESK. V shed 6 bases, J shed 3 bases, and the junction held 9 bases outside the gene matches. The CDR3: CASSGSGRRGTDTQYF. The CDR3 nucleotides read TGTGCCAGCAGTGGTAGCGGGAGGAGAGGTACAGATACGCAGTATTTT.

This clonotype has ten or more counts. V gene TRBV27 combines with J gene TRBJ2-7; D is ambiguous. Trimming shortened V by 5 bases and J by 0 bases, and 11 bases separated the two germline ends. The CDR3 sequence is 14 residues long. CDR1 and CDR2 from the germline V gene are MNHEY and SMNVEV (reference sequence). CDR3 protein: CASSPKGFSYEQYV. For the CDR3, the DNA is TGTGCCAGCAGTCCAAAAGGGTTCTCCTACGAGCAGTACGTC.